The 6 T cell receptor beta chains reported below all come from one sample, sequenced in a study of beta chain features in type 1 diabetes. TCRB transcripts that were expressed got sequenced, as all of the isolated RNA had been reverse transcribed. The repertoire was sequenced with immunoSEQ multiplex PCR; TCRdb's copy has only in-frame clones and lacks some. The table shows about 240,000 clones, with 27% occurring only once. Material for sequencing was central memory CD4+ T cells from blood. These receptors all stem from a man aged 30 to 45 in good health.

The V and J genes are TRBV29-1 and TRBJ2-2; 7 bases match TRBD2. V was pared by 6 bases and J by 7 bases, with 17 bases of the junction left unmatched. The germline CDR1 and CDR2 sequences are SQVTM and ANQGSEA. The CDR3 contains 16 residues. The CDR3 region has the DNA TGCAGCGTCCGGGAGGCCGTATTTCAGGGAAGCGGGGAGCTGTTTTTT. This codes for CSVREAVFQGSGELFF.

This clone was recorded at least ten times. CDR3 sequence (DNA): TGCGCCAGCAGCCAGTCCTCCGGGACTAGCGCCGGCTCCTACAATGAGCAGTTCTTC. Translating gives CASSQSSGTSAGSYNEQFF. This chain uses TRBV5-1 with TRBJ2-1; 10 bases match TRBD2. Trimming at V came to 4 bases and at J to 0 bases, leaving 13 bases not matched to a gene. Germline V gene lookup returns CDR1 SGHRS and CDR2 YFSETQ. The CDR3 is made up of 19 amino acids.

The CDR3 DNA sequence: TGTGCCAGCCGGGACAGAAACACAGATACGCAGTATTTT. It is translated as CASRDRNTDTQYF. The V and J genes are TRBV28 and TRBJ2-3, with 7 bases fitting TRBD1. The trim removed 8 bases at V and 2 bases at J, leaving 4 bases unmatched. This CDR3 has 13 amino acids. Germline CDR1 reads MDHEN; CDR2 reads SYDVKM.

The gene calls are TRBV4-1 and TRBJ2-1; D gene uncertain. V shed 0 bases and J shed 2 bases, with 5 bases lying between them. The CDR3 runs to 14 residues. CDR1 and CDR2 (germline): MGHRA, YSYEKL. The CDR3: CASSQDPAYNEQFF. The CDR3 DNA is TGCGCCAGCAGCCAAGATCCCGCCTACAATGAGCAGTTCTTC.

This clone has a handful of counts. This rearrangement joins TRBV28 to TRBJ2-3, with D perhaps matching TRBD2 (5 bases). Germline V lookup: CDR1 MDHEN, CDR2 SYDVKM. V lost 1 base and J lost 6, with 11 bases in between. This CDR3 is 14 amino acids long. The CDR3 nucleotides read TGTGCCAGCAGTTTATTAGCGAGGGCCGATACGCAGTATTTT. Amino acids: CASSLLARADTQYF.

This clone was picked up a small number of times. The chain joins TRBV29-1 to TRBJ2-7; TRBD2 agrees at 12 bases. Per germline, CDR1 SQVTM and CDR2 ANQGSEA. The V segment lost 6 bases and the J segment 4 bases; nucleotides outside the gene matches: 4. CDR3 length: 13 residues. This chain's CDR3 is CSVATSGRYEQYF. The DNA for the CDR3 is TGCAGCGTGGCGACTAGCGGGAGATACGAGCAGTACTTC.